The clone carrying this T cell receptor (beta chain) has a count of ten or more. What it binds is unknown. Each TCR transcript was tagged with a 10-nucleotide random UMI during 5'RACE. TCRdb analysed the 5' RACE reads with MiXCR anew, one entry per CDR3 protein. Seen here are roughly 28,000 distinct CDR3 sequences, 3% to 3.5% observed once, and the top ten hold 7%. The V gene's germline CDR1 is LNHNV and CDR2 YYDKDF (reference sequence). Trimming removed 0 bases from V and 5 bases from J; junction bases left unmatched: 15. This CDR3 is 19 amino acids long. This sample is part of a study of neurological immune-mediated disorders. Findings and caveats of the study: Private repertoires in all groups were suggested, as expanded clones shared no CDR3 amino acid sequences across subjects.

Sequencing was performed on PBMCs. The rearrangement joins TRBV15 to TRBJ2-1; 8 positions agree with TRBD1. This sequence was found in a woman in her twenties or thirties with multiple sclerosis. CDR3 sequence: CATSRDPPPRGDRNNEQFF. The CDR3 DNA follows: TGTGCCACCAGCAGAGATCCCCCCCCACGTGGGGACAGGAACAATGAGCAGTTCTTC. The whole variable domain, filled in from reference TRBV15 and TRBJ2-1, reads DAMVIQNPRYQVTQFGKPVTLSCSQTLNHNVMYWYQQKSSQAPKLLFHYYDKDFNNEADTPDNFQSRRPNTSFCFLDIRSPGLGDTAMYLCATSRDPPPRGDRNNEQFFGPGTRLTVL.